The 17 T cell receptor beta chains below all came from one sample that was sequenced in a study of T-cell reconstitution after alpha-beta-depleted transplantation in children. For TCRbeta, the library was prepared with unique molecular identifiers. TCRdb re-derived calls from the PCR reads in MiXCR, one entry per CDR3 protein. Among about 300,000 distinct CDR3 sequences listed, around a tenth were seen once. The sample here was PBMCs, taken before TCRalphabeta/CD19-depleted stem cell transplant. All receptors come from a boy younger than two with acute myeloid leukemia, due to receive a stem cell transplant.

This clonotype was detected many times. The CDR3 DNA sequence: TGCAGCGTGGGTGGGATAGCGACCGGGGAGCTGTTTTTT. Its translation: CSVGGIATGELFF. The chain employs TRBV29-1 and TRBJ2-2; TRBD2 is a possible D gene (5 bases). The CDR3 is made up of 13 amino acids. Trimming shortened V by 6 bases and J by 5 bases, and 13 bases separated the two germline ends. Germline loops: CDR1 SQVTM, CDR2 ANQGSEA.

The chain combines TRBV6-1 with TRBJ2-3; the match to TRBD2 covers 11 bases. Germline lookup yields CDR1 MNHNS and CDR2 SASEGT. Unmatched junction bases numbered 13, after V lost 7 bases and J lost 1 base. CDR3 length: 18 amino acids. The CDR3 here is CASTRTGLAGSGTDTQYF. CDR3 in DNA: TGTGCCAGCACCCGGACAGGACTAGCGGGCTCAGGCACAGATACGCAGTATTTT.

This CDR3 is CASSSMGLAGSYNEQFF. In DNA, the CDR3 is TGTGCCAGCAGTTCAATGGGACTAGCAGGTTCCTACAATGAGCAGTTCTTC. The chain links TRBV28 to TRBJ2-1; 9 nucleotides line up with TRBD2. CDR1 is MDHEN and CDR2 is SYDVKM in the germline V gene. The CDR3 is 17 amino acids. The junction had 8 bases not matched to a gene; V was cut back by 4 bases and J by 1 base.

There are many counts of this clonotype. This chain uses TRBV18 with TRBJ1-2; tentatively, D is TRBD1 (5 bases). V shed 0 bases and J shed 2 bases, with 7 bases lying between them. Per the germline V gene, CDR1 is KGHSH and CDR2 is LQKENI. This CDR3 is 14 amino acids long. CDR3 nucleotide sequence: TGTGCCAGCTCACCACCGTGGGGGAACTATGGCTACACCTTC. It codes for CASSPPWGNYGYTF.

This clonotype was seen repeatedly, ten times or more. This chain connects TRBV20-1 to TRBJ2-5; D gene uncertain. This CDR3 has 13 amino acids. In germline, CDR1 is DFQATT, CDR2 SNEGSKA (reference sequence). V was pared by 3 bases and J by 1 base, with 9 bases between. The CDR3: CSASYSLQETQYF. The CDR3 DNA reads TGCAGTGCTAGTTACAGCCTCCAAGAGACCCAGTACTTC.

In its sample, this clonotype was seen many times. The chain combines TRBV20-1 with TRBJ2-7; TRBD1 is a possible D gene (6 bases). Germline assignment: CDR1 DFQATT and CDR2 SNEGSKA (reference sequence). V lost 4 bases to trimming and J lost 5 bases, with 18 bases between them. The CDR3 covers 14 residues. As DNA, the CDR3 is TGCAGTGCTAAGAGGGGGACCGGGGCCCACGAGCAGTACTTC. It is translated as CSAKRGTGAHEQYF.

This chain connects TRBV7-9 to TRBJ2-3, with D possibly matching TRBD2 (5 bases). Trimming took off 2 bases at V and 4 bases at J, with 13 bases between the two ends. The germline gives CDR1 SEHNR, CDR2 FQNEAQ (reference sequence). This CDR3 is 15 amino acids long. DNA of the CDR3: TGTGCCAGCAGCTTAAAATCCGGGAACCCAGATACGCAGTATTTT. It encodes CASSLKSGNPDTQYF.

Many counts were recorded for this clonotype. For the CDR3, the DNA is TGTGCCACCAGTGAATGGGGGGGTGAGCAGTTCTTC. Translation: CATSEWGGEQFF. The chain couples TRBV24-1 to TRBJ2-1; 7 bases align to TRBD2. Germline-derived CDR1 and CDR2 are KGHDR and SFDVKD. CDR3 length: 12 residues. V lost 4 bases to trimming and J lost 9 bases; unmatched junction nucleotides: 2.

This clonotype was counted at least ten times. V usage is TRBV28 and J usage is TRBJ2-5; TRBD1 matches 8 bases. Germline CDR1 and CDR2: MDHEN and SYDVKM. This CDR3 contains 16 residues. J was trimmed by 6 bases and V by 2 bases; bases with no gene match: 11. CDR3 sequence (DNA): TGTGCCAGCAGTTTACGACGGACAGGGCCGGGAAAGACCCAGTACTTC. This gives the protein CASSLRRTGPGKTQYF.

In this sample, this clonotype turned up many times. The J gene is TRBJ1-3, the V gene TRBV28, with D tentatively TRBD1 (6 bases). V shed 5 bases and J shed 2 bases, with 10 bases lying between them. The germline V gene has CDR1 MDHEN and CDR2 SYDVKM. The CDR3 length is 14 residues. CDR3 nucleotide sequence: TGTGCCAGCAGTCAACCAGGGGCTGGAAACACCATATATTTT. Its protein product is CASSQPGAGNTIYF.

This clonotype appeared many times. This sequence joins TRBV29-1 and TRBJ1-5; 8 bases align to TRBD1. The CDR3 sequence is 14 residues long. V lost 6 bases and J lost 4; bases outside the gene matches: 8. CDR1 SQVTM and CDR2 ANQGSEA come from the germline V gene. The CDR3 region has the DNA TGCAGCGTCCGAGACAGGGGTCAGAATCAGCCCCAGCATTTT. Its protein product is CSVRDRGQNQPQHF.

The chain is built from TRBV28 and TRBJ1-2, with D uncertain. The CDR3 extends over 15 amino acids. CDR1 is MDHEN and CDR2 is SYDVKM in the germline V gene. V lost 5 bases, J lost 4 bases, and 17 bases lay in between. DNA for the CDR3: TGTGCCAGCAGTCAACCCCGTGGTACGGGCTATGGCTACACCTTC. This gives the protein CASSQPRGTGYGYTF.

As regards this clonotype: A single base separates this from a much larger clone, so it may be a read error. DNA of the CDR3: TGTGCCAGCAGCTTCCCTCTAGCGGCAGTCGGTGAGCAGTACTTC. This codes for CASSFPLAAVGEQYF. V gene TRBV7-2 combines with J gene TRBJ2-7; 7 bases are shared with TRBD2. CDR1 is SGHTA, CDR2 FQGNSA, per germline. Trimming took 3 bases from V and 7 from J; bases not matched to a gene: 12. CDR3 length equals 15 residues.

This clonotype showed up many times. The V gene is TRBV7-8, the J gene TRBJ2-7; perhaps TRBD1 as D (5 bases). The length of the CDR3 is 13 residues. V shed 8 bases and J shed 1 base, with 12 bases lying between them. The germline V gene encodes CDR1 SGHVS and CDR2 FQNEAQ. The CDR3 protein is CASRQGRSYEQYF. The CDR3 DNA reads as TGTGCCAGCCGCCAGGGAAGGTCCTACGAGCAGTACTTC.

This rearrangement joins TRBV5-4 to TRBJ2-1; 8 nucleotides agree with TRBD2. CDR1 is SGHNT and CDR2 is YYREEE in the germline V gene (reference sequence). The J segment lost 3 bases and the V segment lost 2 bases, leaving 7 bases of the junction unmatched. This CDR3 has 16 amino acids. CDR3 loop: CASSLAGASIYNEQFF. The CDR3 DNA is TGTGCCAGCAGCTTAGCGGGGGCCAGTATCTACAATGAGCAGTTCTTC.

The chain carries TRBV30 and TRBJ2-3; D not resolved. The CDR3 runs 13 residues. Between the trimmed V and J ends, which lost 1 base and 5 bases, there was a span of 10 bases. CDR1 and CDR2 from the germline V gene are GTSNPN and SVGIG (reference sequence). The CDR3, as DNA: TGTGCCTGGAGTGAAAACCGTGGAGATACGCAGTATTTT. This translates into CAWSENRGDTQYF.

This clonotype has ten or more counts. The chain combines TRBV5-6 with TRBJ2-7, with 10 positions matching TRBD1. After removal of 3 bases from V and 5 bases from J, the junction contained 8 bases not matched to a gene. Germline CDR1 and CDR2: SGHDT and YYEEEE. CDR3 length: 15 residues. The chain's CDR3 is CASSSRQGARDEQYF. Here the CDR3 DNA reads TGTGCCAGCAGCTCGCGACAGGGGGCTAGGGACGAGCAGTACTTC.